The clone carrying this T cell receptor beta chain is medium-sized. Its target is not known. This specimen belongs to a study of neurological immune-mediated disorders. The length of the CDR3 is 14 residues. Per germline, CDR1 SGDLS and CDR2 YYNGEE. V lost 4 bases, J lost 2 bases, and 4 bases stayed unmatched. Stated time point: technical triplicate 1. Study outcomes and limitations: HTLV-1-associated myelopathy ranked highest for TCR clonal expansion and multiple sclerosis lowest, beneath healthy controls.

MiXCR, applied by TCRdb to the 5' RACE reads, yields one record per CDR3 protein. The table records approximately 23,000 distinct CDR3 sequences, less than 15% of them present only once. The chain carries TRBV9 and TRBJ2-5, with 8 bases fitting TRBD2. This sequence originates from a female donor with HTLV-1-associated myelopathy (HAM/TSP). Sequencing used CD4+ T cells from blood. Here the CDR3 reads CASSPSGGQETQYF. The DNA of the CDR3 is TGTGCCAGCAGCCCCAGCGGGGGACAAGAGACCCAGTACTTC.